The present T cell receptor beta chain was sequenced within a study of human T cells and chemical hapten exposure (dated by TCRdb to about 2021). General notes on the study: For sensitization, 2% DPC in acetone was applied to a roughly 2 cm by roughly 2 cm area of upper inner arm skin. Weekly therapeutic DPC doses were additionally applied to the scalp of patients throughout the roughly 22-week study period. Patch tests used Finn chambers with 0.01% DPC on the upper back, scored after 6 days by International Contact Dermatitis Research Group standards. Alopecia areata with under or over 50% scalp involvement, alopecia totalis and alopecia universalis were represented in the patient cohort, which was mostly female. Libraries were pooled for sequencing, and per-sample TCR yields varied mainly because of small differences in library volumes within the pool. Peripheral blood TCR repertoire changes were tracked in vivo in alopecia patients during primary and secondary sensitization to the hapten diphenylcyclopropenone (DPC). Patient blood was sampled pre-sensitization (week 0) and at 2, 6 and about 24 weeks after DPC sensitization. Twenty-nine alopecia patients provided blood for TCR sequencing at one to four time points (pre-sensitization, 2, 6 and 24 weeks). General findings and caveats noted by the study authors: After repeated subsampling, changes were observed in the strength of the expansion versus patch-test correlation and in the threshold at which the correlation became significant. DPC sensitization did not change the number of TCRs with a frequency above 1 in 1000, and there was no evidence of changes in global repertoire structure. Compared with pre-sensitization or healthy control sets, expanded TCRs formed significantly more large CDR3 similarity clusters, which is consistent with antigen-driven responses. Because every patient had alopecia, a presumed autoimmune disease, the patients' immune response might differ from that of healthy individuals. The number of PT1 expanded TCRs positively correlated with patch test score, significant at thresholds 8, 16 and 32 but not 4.

This clonotype was seen ten or more times. No cognate antigen has been identified for it. Base-call qualities are not available, and no considerably larger clone is one nucleotide away. From its cysteine to its phenylalanine, the CDR3 spans 14 amino acids. Of the read, only the CDR3 DNA is kept; its 42 bases are in frame from base 1. CDR1 and CDR2 are drawn from the germline V gene (reference sequence): DFQATT, SNEGSKA. The germline V end is reduced by 5 bases and the J end by 9 bases; junction bases left unmatched: 11. Receptor libraries were prepared by RACE. The instrument given in TCRdb is NextSeq 500. During library preparation, unique molecular identifiers were attached to individual cDNA molecules so that TCRs could be counted in a quantitative, reproducible way. Each blood RNA sample was used to sequence both TCR alpha and TCR beta chains. Turning to the authors' computational methods: A median of roughly 100,000 TCRs per sample was observed, with a range of 23,224 to 690,600. The Decombinator software suite was used to annotate the V, J and CDR3 of the TCR reads. Every sample was subsampled to the same number of TCRs (28,000) for the PS versus PT1 abundance plots. Expanded TCRs were defined as absent before sensitization and observed at least eight times at the 2-week time point. The public reads were reprocessed in TCRdb via fastp at Q25 and MiXCR, keeping in-frame beta chains. One record per CDR3 amino acid sequence lists the most common genes and DNA. TCRdb, not the original authors, processed these V and J calls. The sample profile shows about 73,000 distinct CDR3 sequences; 7.5% to 9.5% of them were found once. 3% to 4.5% of the sample is in the top ten clones.

The sample's time point label, decoded: patch test 2, 6 weeks after DPC sensitization. According to the study, the label for this sample's treatment or condition signals: therapeutic diphenylcyclopropenone sensitization with weekly scalp DPC. At every patch-test visit, the blood draw took place before the patch test was put on. To be eligible, patients had to be aged 18 to 70, diagnosed with alopecia and judged suitable for DPC therapy, while pregnant patients were excluded. Total RNA was extracted from unfractionated whole blood collected in Tempus Blood RNA tubes. The TCR comes from a woman aged 45-65 years with alopecia areata. Some clones in this sample may be carry-over from other donors' samples. The sequenced sample was whole blood, obtained in connection with sensitization to the hapten diphenylcyclopropenone (DPC). The receptor chain draws on TRBV20-1 and TRBJ2-1, with 9 bases aligning to TRBD2. The DNA sequence is given as TGCAGTGCTCCCCCTAGCGGGATGGTCGGTGAGCAGTTCTTC. This sequence encodes CSAPPSGMVGEQFF.